The clone carrying this TCR beta chain was detected only a few times. Its antigen is not known. The CDR3 runs 15 residues. The data stem from a study of beta chain features in type 1 diabetes. Overall study context: Sorted cells examined across all samples numbered around 110,000,000. General study findings and limits: It was not settled here whether HLA type affects TCRB rearrangement.

The sequenced template was cDNA made from the entire isolated RNA. Measured with immunoSEQ multiplex PCR; TCRdb has only the in-frame clones, and not every one. The sample includes about 360,000 clones, around 12% of them seen just once. The receptor's source is a man aged 18 to 29 in good health. This chain links TRBV21-1 with TRBJ1-5. TRBV21-1 is listed as a pseudogene. Sequencing was performed on naive CD4+ T cells from blood. The CDR3 DNA is TGTGCCAGCAGCAAAGGGCCGGGGGGCGGCCAGCCCCAGCATTTT. The encoded protein is CASSKGPGGGQPQHF.